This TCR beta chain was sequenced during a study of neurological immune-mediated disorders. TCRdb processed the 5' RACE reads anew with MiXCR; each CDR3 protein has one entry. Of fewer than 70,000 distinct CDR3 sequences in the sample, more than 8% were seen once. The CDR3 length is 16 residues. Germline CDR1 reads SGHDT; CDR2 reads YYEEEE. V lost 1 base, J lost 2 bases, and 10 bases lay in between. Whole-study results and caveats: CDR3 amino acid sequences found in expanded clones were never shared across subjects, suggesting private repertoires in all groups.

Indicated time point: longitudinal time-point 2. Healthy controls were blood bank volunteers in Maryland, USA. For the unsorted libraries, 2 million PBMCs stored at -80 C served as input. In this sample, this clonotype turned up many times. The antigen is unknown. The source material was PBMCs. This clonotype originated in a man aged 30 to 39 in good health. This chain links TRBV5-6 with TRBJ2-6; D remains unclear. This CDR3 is CASSLFPSPGANVLTF. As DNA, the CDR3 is TGTGCCAGCAGCTTGTTCCCGTCTCCTGGGGCCAACGTCCTGACTTTC.